This entry lists 27 T cell receptor beta chains sequenced from one sample in a study of blood T cell repertoires in COVID-19. TCRdb's copy holds only in-frame clones and misses some; the assay was immunoSEQ multiplex PCR. The table includes a few hundred thousand clones, around nine tenths detected once. The sequenced sample was peripheral blood. These receptors came from a man in his 60s with acute or convalescent COVID-19.

This chain uses TRBV5-1 with TRBJ2-7; D call uncertain. Looked up from germline, CDR1 is SGHRS and CDR2 is YFSETQ. The CDR3 runs 14 residues. Between the trimmed V and J ends, which lost 3 bases and 0 bases, there was a span of 10 bases. Written as DNA, the CDR3 is TGCGCCAGCAGCTCCACGGAGAGCTCCTACGAGCAGTACTTC. It specifies CASSSTESSYEQYF. Drawing the rest from reference TRBV5-1 and TRBJ2-7, the complete variable domain is KAGVTQTPRYLIKTRGQQVTLSCSPISGHRSVSWYQQTPGQGLQFLFEYFSETQRNKGNFPGRFSGRQFSNSRSEMNVSTLELGDSALYLCASSSTESSYEQYFGPGTRLTVT.

V gene TRBV7-2 combines with J gene TRBJ2-7, with D perhaps matching TRBD2 (6 bases). The CDR3 is 15 amino acids. Germline V gene lookup returns CDR1 SGHTA and CDR2 FQGNSA. V was trimmed by 2 bases and J by 1 base, leaving 12 bases between them. In DNA form, the CDR3 reads TGTGCCAGCAGCTTACCAGGGACTCTTTCCTACGAGCAGTACTTC. It is translated as CASSLPGTLSYEQYF. Supplemented by reference TRBV7-2 and TRBJ2-7, the full variable domain reads GAGVSQSPSNKVTEKGKDVELRCDPISGHTALYWYRQSLGQGLEFLIYFQGNSAPDKSGLPSDRFSAERTGGSVSTLTIQRTQQEDSAVYLCASSLPGTLSYEQYFGPGTRLTVT.

The chain recombines TRBV19 with TRBJ2-4; perhaps TRBD1 as D (7 bases). Germline CDR1 reads LNHDA; CDR2 reads SQIVND (reference sequence). The CDR3 totals 15 residues. Trimming left V 5 bases short and J 1 base short, with 12 bases between. CDR3 amino acids: CASSSRGAAKNIQYF. CDR3 DNA sequence: TGTGCCAGTAGTTCCAGGGGGGCGGCCAAAAACATTCAGTACTTC.

CDR3: CASSHGTAVAYEQYF. CDR3 nucleotide sequence: TGTGCCAGCAGCCACGGGACAGCGGTTGCCTACGAGCAGTACTTC. The chain recombines TRBV28 with TRBJ2-7, with 7 bases lining up with TRBD1. The CDR3 covers 15 residues. Germline V gene data show CDR1 as MDHEN and CDR2 as SYDVKM. V lost 6 bases to trimming and J lost 2 bases; unmatched junction nucleotides: 10. Full variable domain (remainder filled in from reference TRBV28 and TRBJ2-7): DVKVTQSSRYLVKRTGEKVFLECVQDMDHENMFWYRQDPGLGLRLIYFSYDVKMKEKGDIPEGYSVSREKKERFSLILESASTNQTSMYLCASSHGTAVAYEQYFGPGTRLTVT.

This clone was seen only a few times. This chain joins TRBV4-2 and TRBJ1-4, with D hard to call. Germline lookup yields CDR1 LGHNA and CDR2 YNFKEQ. Trimming cost V 3 bases and J 8 bases, with 10 bases left between them. The CDR3 runs 13 residues. CDR3 in DNA: TGTGCCAGCAGCCAGAACGTCGGGGAAAAACTGTTTTTT. Encoded protein: CASSQNVGEKLFF.

The chain's CDR3 is CATQRLAGGSYEQYF. CDR3 DNA sequence: TGTGCCACCCAGAGACTAGCGGGGGGTTCCTACGAGCAGTACTTC. The V call is TRBV2, the J call TRBJ2-7, with 13 bases aligning to TRBD2. The germline V gene encodes CDR1 SNHLY and CDR2 FYNNEI. The CDR3 runs 15 residues. The J segment lost 1 base and the V segment lost 10 bases, leaving 7 bases of the junction unmatched.

The V call is TRBV9, the J call TRBJ2-7, with TRBD2 identical over 12 bases. The germline V gene encodes CDR1 SGDLS and CDR2 YYNGEE. Germline trimming cut 6 bases from V and 7 bases from J; bases unmatched to any gene: 11. This CDR3 spans 15 amino acids. The DNA of the CDR3 is TGTGCCAGCACCCCCACTGGACTAGCGGGGAGGGAGCAGTACTTC. It is translated as CASTPTGLAGREQYF.

The V call is TRBV7-6, the J call TRBJ2-6; tentatively, D is TRBD2 (5 bases). The CDR3 is made up of 15 amino acids. The V gene lost 2 bases and the J gene lost 0 bases, with 5 bases spanning the gap. CDR1 and CDR2 from the germline V gene are SGHVS and FNYEAQ. In nucleotides, the CDR3 is TGTGCCAGCAGCTTAACTAGCTCTGGGGCCAACGTCCTGACTTTC. Translation gives CASSLTSSGANVLTF. Based on the CDR3 plus reference TRBV7-6 and TRBJ2-6, the full variable domain is GAGVSQSPRYKVTKRGQDVALRCDPISGHVSLYWYRQALGQGPEFLTYFNYEAQQDKSGLPNDRFSAERPEGSISTLTIQRTEQRDSAMYRCASSLTSSGANVLTFGAGSRLTVL.

This clone was recorded once. The V gene is TRBV4-1, the J gene TRBJ2-1; D is perhaps TRBD2 (6 bases). The germline V gene has CDR1 MGHRA and CDR2 YSYEKL. With 1 base removed from V and 8 bases from J, the gap between germline ends came to 18 bases. The CDR3 is 16 residues long. CDR3 residues: CASSQVGGAVSDEQFF. CDR3 DNA: TGCGCCAGCAGCCAAGTCGGCGGGGCGGTCTCAGATGAGCAGTTCTTC.

The chain links TRBV10-3 to TRBJ2-5; no clear D gene. The CDR3 length is 12 residues. The ends were cut back, 4 bases at V and 5 bases at J, with 8 bases in the middle. Germline CDR1 is ENHRY and CDR2 is SYGVKD. The CDR3 region has the DNA TGTGCCATCAGTGGGAGCTTGGAGACCCAGTACTTC. Its translation: CAISGSLETQYF.

The chain joins TRBV21-1 to TRBJ1-2. TRBV21-1 is termed a pseudogene. The CDR3 is 13 amino acids. The CDR3 sequence: CASVRSPSYGYTF. CDR3 nucleotide sequence: TGTGCCAGCGTCCGGAGCCCTAGTTATGGCTACACCTTC.

This clone has only a few counts. V usage is TRBV21-1 and J usage is TRBJ2-2; the DNA was not used to check the table's D call, TRBD2. TRBV21-1 is a pseudogene. The CDR3 length is 13 residues. CDR3 loop: CASLRWEQGELFF. CDR3 nucleotide sequence: TGTGCCAGCTTACGTTGGGAGCAGGGGGAGCTGTTTTTT.

The rearrangement uses TRBV6-5 and TRBJ1-2; tentative D call: TRBD1 (6 bases). V lost 5 bases to trimming and J lost 1 base, with 14 bases between them. CDR1 is MNHEY and CDR2 is SVGAGI in the germline V gene. The CDR3 extends over 15 amino acids. The DNA of the CDR3 is TGTGCCAGCAGTCTCCCGGGACAACTTAACTATGGCTACACCTTC. Amino acids: CASSLPGQLNYGYTF.

V gene TRBV6-2 or TRBV6-3 combines with J gene TRBJ2-2, with D hard to call. Trimming left V 5 bases short and J 1 base short, with 8 bases between. Per the germline V gene, CDR1 is MNHEY and CDR2 is SVGEGT. The CDR3 consists of 14 residues. CDR3 loop: CASSLSMNTGELFF. The CDR3 coding sequence is TGTGCCAGCAGTCTGTCTATGAACACCGGGGAGCTGTTTTTT.

V gene TRBV6-5 combines with J gene TRBJ2-7; a weak D match, TRBD1 (5 bases). In germline, CDR1 is MNHEY, CDR2 SVGAGI. This CDR3 comprises 15 residues. Trimming pared 6 bases from V and 4 bases from J, leaving 19 bases between. CDR3 residues: CASSAQENGRYEQYF. As DNA, the CDR3 is TGTGCCAGCAGCGCACAGGAGAACGGAAGGTACGAGCAGTACTTC.

The chain combines TRBV5-3 with TRBJ1-2; 8 positions match TRBD1. TRBV5-3 is labeled an ORF, and its function is uncertain. This CDR3 is 18 amino acids long. Trimming removed 1 base from V and 5 bases from J; junction bases left unmatched: 16. The DNA of the CDR3 is TGTGCCAGAAGCTTGATGGGGCCAGGGGGCAGTCTGGGGTATGGCTACACCTTC. Translation gives CARSLMGPGGSLGYGYTF.

The J gene is TRBJ2-1, the V gene TRBV7-2; 7 nucleotides align to TRBD2. V shed 3 bases, J shed 9 bases, and the junction held 8 bases outside the gene matches. CDR1 is SGHTA and CDR2 is FQGNSA in the germline V gene. The CDR3 has 14 amino acids. Here the CDR3 DNA reads TGTGCCAGCAGCTTCGGACTAGGAAGAGGTGAGCAGTTCTTC. Protein sequence: CASSFGLGRGEQFF.

The rearrangement uses TRBV5-4 and TRBJ1-1; 7 bases match TRBD1. There are 14 residues in the CDR3. The trim removed 4 bases at V and 1 base at J, leaving 4 bases unmatched. The germline gives CDR1 SGHNT, CDR2 YYREEE (reference sequence). The CDR3 here is CASSPGQSNTEAFF. The DNA for the CDR3 is TGTGCCAGCAGCCCGGGACAGTCGAACACTGAAGCTTTCTTT.

The chain employs TRBV28 and TRBJ2-5; 13 bases map to TRBD2. Per germline, CDR1 MDHEN and CDR2 SYDVKM. The CDR3 has 17 amino acids. J gave up 2 bases and V 7 bases, and 10 bases lay outside the gene matches. The CDR3 sequence is CASTRLAGGPSQETQYF. CDR3 nucleotides: TGTGCCAGCACTAGACTAGCGGGGGGCCCGTCACAAGAGACCCAGTACTTC.

V gene TRBV5-1 combines with J gene TRBJ2-7; tentatively, D is TRBD1 (5 bases). Trimming left V 4 bases short and J 2 bases short, with 13 bases between. CDR1 is SGHRS, CDR2 YFSETQ, per germline. The CDR3 has 14 amino acids. The CDR3 sequence is CASSPTAGAYEQYF. Written as DNA, the CDR3 is TGCGCCAGCAGCCCGACAGCCGGAGCCTACGAGCAGTACTTC. Based on the CDR3 plus reference TRBV5-1 and TRBJ2-7, the full variable domain is KAGVTQTPRYLIKTRGQQVTLSCSPISGHRSVSWYQQTPGQGLQFLFEYFSETQRNKGNFPGRFSGRQFSNSRSEMNVSTLELGDSALYLCASSPTAGAYEQYFGPGTRLTVT.

J is TRBJ1-1 and V is TRBV3-1 (or the pseudogene TRBV3-2); 8 bases agree with TRBD1. CDR1 LGHDT and CDR2 YNNKEL come from the germline V gene (reference sequence). The length of the CDR3 is 15 residues. The junction had 4 bases not matched to a gene; V was cut back by 4 bases and J by 0 bases. This chain's CDR3 is CASSPGQGMNTEAFF. The CDR3 bases are TGTGCCAGCAGCCCCGGACAGGGTATGAACACTGAAGCTTTCTTT.

The chain combines TRBV18 with TRBJ1-3, with D possibly TRBD1 on 5 matching bases. V was trimmed by 0 bases and J by 0 bases, leaving 12 bases between them. The CDR3 is 17 residues long. Germline CDR1 KGHSH, CDR2 LQKENI. The CDR3 here is CASSPPGGLSSGNTIYF. As DNA, the CDR3 is TGTGCCAGCTCACCACCGGGGGGGTTGAGCTCTGGAAACACCATATATTTT.

V gene TRBV7-9 combines with J gene TRBJ1-1; 7 bases fit TRBD1. After removal of 5 bases from V and 8 bases from J, the junction contained 5 bases not matched to a gene. From germline, CDR1 is SEHNR and CDR2 FQNEAQ (reference sequence). CDR3 length: 12 amino acids. The CDR3 sequence is CASSIGTVEAFF. The CDR3 DNA is TGTGCCAGCAGCATCGGGACAGTCGAAGCTTTCTTT.

The chain links TRBV18 to TRBJ2-3; 9 bases agree with TRBD1. This CDR3 contains 20 residues. J was trimmed by 0 bases and V by 3 bases; bases with no gene match: 16. Germline CDR1 reads KGHSH; CDR2 reads LQKENI. CDR3 nucleotides: TGTGCCAGCTCACCCTTAGGACAGGGGACGCCCCAGACTAGCACAGATACGCAGTATTTT. Translated, it gives CASSPLGQGTPQTSTDTQYF.

In this sample, this clone turned up a few times. The rearrangement uses TRBV19 and TRBJ1-1, with a weak D call TRBD1 (6 bases). V was pared by 3 bases and J by 1 base, with 15 bases between. This CDR3 contains 16 residues. Germline V gene sequence: CDR1 LNHDA, CDR2 SQIVND (reference sequence). In DNA form, the CDR3 reads TGTGCCAGTAGTATTCCCCTCAGGGGTCCGAACACTGAAGCTTTCTTT. This translates into CASSIPLRGPNTEAFF.

The V and J genes are TRBV7-9 and TRBJ2-2; 7 bases agree with TRBD1. CDR1 and CDR2 from the germline V gene are SEHNR and FQNEAQ (reference sequence). V lost 7 bases, J lost 7 bases, and 21 bases stayed unmatched. The CDR3 runs to 18 residues. The CDR3 sequence is CASTEILRQGQTYGELFF. CDR3 DNA sequence: TGTGCCAGCACCGAGATACTAAGACAGGGTCAGACTTACGGGGAGCTGTTTTTT.

This rearrangement joins TRBV5-1 to TRBJ1-2; D not certain. Trimming left V 0 bases short and J 6 bases short, with 12 bases between. CDR3 length: 14 residues. Germline V gene data show CDR1 as SGHRS and CDR2 as YFSETQ. CDR3 DNA: TGCGCCAGCAGCTTGGGTCCTCCACTGGATGGCTACACCTTC. As protein: CASSLGPPLDGYTF.